This T cell receptor (beta chain) emerged from a study of blood T cell repertoires in COVID-19. Measured with immunoSEQ multiplex PCR; TCRdb has only the in-frame clones, and not every one. The table records roughly 380,000 clones, around 89% of them present only once. The sequence was obtained from a woman aged 40 to 50 with COVID-19, enrolled during active disease. Material: peripheral blood.

CDR3 sequence reads: CASSEGRGGRGLLLSVEAFF. For the CDR3, the DNA is TGTGCCAGCAGTGAAGGTAGAGGGGGGAGGGGACTCCTTTTAAGTGTTGAAGCTTTCTTT. This chain links TRBV6-1 with TRBJ1-1; D possibly corresponds to TRBD1 (6 bases). There are 20 residues in the CDR3. The germline V and J ends were trimmed by 1 base and 7 bases, with 31 bases remaining between them. Germline CDR1 reads MNHNS; CDR2 reads SASEGT.